What follows describes a single T cell receptor (beta chain). No antigen is known for it. This sample was taken from a study of T cell responses to AZD1222 COVID-19 vaccine. Study-level findings and limits: Clonal diversity may have been underestimated, and the donors were mostly white British, with more females than males. Spike-specific TCR breadth rose after two AZD1222 doses, and depth rose as well. The span of vaccine-associated CD4 TCRs extended across spike, with dominance at 160-218 and 743-854. Repertoires were sampled only after the peak T cell response.

V lost 5 bases, J lost 6 bases, and 17 bases lay in between. Germline values: CDR1 SGHVS, CDR2 FNYEAQ. This CDR3 is 16 amino acids long. This table comes from immunoSEQ multiplex PCR, and its TCRdb copy is limited to in-frame clones, with some not included. The repertoire includes about 140,000 clones, 90% to 95% of them detected once, and 1.5% to 2% sits in the top ten. The sample in question was peripheral blood, obtained on day 0 of AZD1222 vaccination. The genes are TRBV7-6 and TRBJ1-6, with a tentative D call TRBD1 (5 bases). The TCR originated in an adult in good health. CDR3 loop: CASSPLRDGPNSPLHF. DNA of the CDR3: TGTGCCAGCAGCCCCCTTCGGGACGGTCCTAATTCACCCCTCCACTTT.